This T cell receptor (beta chain) derives from a study of T cell responses to AZD1222 COVID-19 vaccine. Points from the study as a whole: Increased Spike-specific TCR breadth and depth were observed after two AZD1222 doses. The donor group comprised mostly white British people and more females; the analysis possibly underestimated clonal diversity.

A word on this clone: Its antigen is currently unknown.

CDR1 is SNHLY, CDR2 FYNNEI, per germline. The CDR3 extends over 15 amino acids. The trim removed 4 bases at V and 3 bases at J, leaving 4 bases unmatched. Only in-frame clones appear in the TCRdb table, and some are missing; sequencing was by immunoSEQ multiplex PCR. The sample contains around 150,000 clones, roughly 92% of which appear only once. The chain carries TRBV2 and TRBJ1-2, with TRBD1 matching 11 bases. The TCR comes from an adult in good health. The specimen was peripheral blood, collected on day 0 of AZD1222 vaccination. The CDR3 sequence: CASSVRTGGHYGYTF. DNA of the CDR3: TGTGCCAGCAGTGTGCGGACAGGGGGCCACTATGGCTACACCTTC.